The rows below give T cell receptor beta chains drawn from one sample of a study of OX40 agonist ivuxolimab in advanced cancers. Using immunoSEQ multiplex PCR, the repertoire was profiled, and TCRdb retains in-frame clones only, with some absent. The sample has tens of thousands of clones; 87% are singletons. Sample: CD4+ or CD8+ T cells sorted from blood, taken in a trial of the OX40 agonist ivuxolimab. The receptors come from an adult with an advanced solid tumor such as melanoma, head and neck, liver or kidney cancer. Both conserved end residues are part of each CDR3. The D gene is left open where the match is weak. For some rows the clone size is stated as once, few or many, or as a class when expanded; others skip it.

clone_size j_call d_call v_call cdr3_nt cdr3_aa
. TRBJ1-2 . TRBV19 TGTGCCAGTAGTATAGATTGGGCAGGGGATCGCTATGGCTACACCTTC CASSIDWAGDRYGYTF
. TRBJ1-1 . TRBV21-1 TGTGCCAGCAGCATCGGGATGAACACTGAAGCTTTCTTT CASSIGMNTEAFF
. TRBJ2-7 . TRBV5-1 TGCGCCAGCCACAGTGGCGCCACCTCCTACGAGCAGTACTTC CASHSGATSYEQYF
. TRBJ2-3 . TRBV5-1 TGCGCCAGCAGCTCCGGGATCCAAGCTAGCACAGATACGCAGTATTTT CASSSGIQASTDTQYF
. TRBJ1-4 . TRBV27 TGTGCCAGCACTCCCACGGGCCAAGCGGTTGAAAAACTGTTTTTT CASTPTGQAVEKLFF
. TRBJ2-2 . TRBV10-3 TGTGCCATCAGTGAGGAGGGGACCGGGGAGCTGTTTTTT CAISEEGTGELFF
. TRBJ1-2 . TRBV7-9 TGTGCCAGCACCGTGGGGGGGGTAAACTATGGCTACACCTTC CASTVGGVNYGYTF
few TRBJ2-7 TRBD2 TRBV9 TGTGCCAGCAGCCTCCGGGGGGCGGGAGGGCCGGGTTACGAGCAGTACTTC CASSLRGAGGPGYEQYF
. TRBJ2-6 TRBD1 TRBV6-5 TGTGCCAGCAGTTACGGGGACAGGGACGTCCTGACTTTC CASSYGDRDVLTF
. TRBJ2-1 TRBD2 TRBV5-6 TGTGCCAGCAGTTATAGCGGGGGGGCCTCCTACAATGAGCAGTTCTTC CASSYSGGASYNEQFF
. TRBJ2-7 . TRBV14 TGTGCCAGCAACAGAGGCAGATCCTACGAGCAGTACTTC CASNRGRSYEQYF
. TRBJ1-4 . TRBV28 TGTGCCAGCAGCCTTAATACAGGTGAAAAACTGTTTTTT CASSLNTGEKLFF
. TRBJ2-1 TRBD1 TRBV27 TGTGCCAGCAGACCACCGGCAGGGGGCACGAATGAGCAGTTCTTC CASRPPAGGTNEQFF
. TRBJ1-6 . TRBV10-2 TGCGCCAGCAGTGAGCCCCAGTCGGCTTCACCCCTCCACTTT CASSEPQSASPLHF
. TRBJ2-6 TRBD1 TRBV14 TGTGCCAGCAGCCAAGCCGTGCAGGGGGCGCGGAGGGCCAACGTCCTGACTTTC CASSQAVQGARRANVLTF
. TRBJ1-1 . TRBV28 TGTGCCAGCAGTTCCCCCAATGGGGTCGCCACTGAAGCTTTCTTT CASSSPNGVATEAFF
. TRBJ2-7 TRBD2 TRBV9 TGTGCCAGCAGCGTAGGGGAGGGAGCCTACGAGCAGTACTTC CASSVGEGAYEQYF
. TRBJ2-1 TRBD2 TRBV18 TGTGCCAGCTCACCACCGGCACGGGAGGGCAGGAATGAGCAGTTCTTC CASSPPAREGRNEQFF
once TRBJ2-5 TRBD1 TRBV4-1 TGCGCCAGCAGCCATTTATGGGGACAGGGAAAAGAGACCCAGTACTTC CASSHLWGQGKETQYF
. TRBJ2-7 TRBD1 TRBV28 TGTGCCAGCAGCGACAGGGGTTACGAGCAGTACTTC CASSDRGYEQYF
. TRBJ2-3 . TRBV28 TGTGCCAGCAGTTTTCCTATGGAGGATACGCAGTATTTT CASSFPMEDTQYF
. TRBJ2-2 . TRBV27 TGTGCCAGCAGAGGGGACACCGGGGAGCTGTTTTTT CASRGDTGELFF